This TCR beta chain was identified in a study of T cell changes during pregnancy in multiple sclerosis. Libraries were prepared by immunoSEQ multiplex PCR; TCRdb keeps only in-frame clonotypes and omits some of them. The sample shows approximately 64,000 clones, 90% of them seen only once. Looked up from germline, CDR1 is LNHDA and CDR2 is SQIVND (reference sequence). Trimming took 5 bases from V and 6 from J; bases not matched to a gene: 13. The CDR3 has 16 amino acids. This clone was detected once. This chain connects TRBV19 to TRBJ2-7, with 10 nucleotides matching TRBD2. The sequence came from a female donor in good health, enrolled as a control in a pregnancy study. This sample comprised peripheral blood, obtained in the second trimester of pregnancy. The CDR3 DNA reads TGTGCCAGTAGTGTTACAGCGGTAGCGGGAGGTGGCGAGCAGTACTTC. Its protein product is CASSVTAVAGGGEQYF. The complete variable domain, with remaining parts taken from reference TRBV19 and TRBJ2-7, reads DGGITQSPKYLFRKEGQNVTLSCEQNLNHDAMYWYRQDPGQGLRLIYYSQIVNDFQKGDIAEGYSVSREKKESFPLTVTSAQKNPTAFYLCASSVTAVAGGGEQYFGPGTRLTVT.